These 15 T cell receptor beta chains came from one sample sequenced in a study of T cell responses to AZD1222 COVID-19 vaccine. Measured with immunoSEQ multiplex PCR; TCRdb has only the in-frame clones, and not every one. The sample shows some 56,000 clones, 70% to 90% of them seen only once. The sequences come from peripheral blood, collected on day 0 of AZD1222 vaccination. The receptors derive from an adult in good health.

The rearrangement links TRBV9 to TRBJ2-7; 7 nucleotides match TRBD2. V shed 1 base and J 0 bases; nucleotides not matched to a gene: 4. Per germline, CDR1 SGDLS and CDR2 YYNGEE. There are 15 residues in the CDR3. CDR3 protein: CASSVTPGGSYEQYF. The CDR3, as DNA: TGTGCCAGCAGCGTAACCCCGGGGGGCTCCTACGAGCAGTACTTC.

This clone came up once. At one end the junction does not follow the germline gene, possibly because of a read error. The V and J genes are TRBV7-7 and TRBJ2-7, with 7 bases matching TRBD1. The V gene's germline CDR1 is SSHAT and CDR2 FNYEAQ (reference sequence). CDR3 length: 13 residues. The CDR3 nucleotides read TGTGCTAGCAGCCAGAACCCGGGACAGGAGCAGTACTTC. This sequence encodes CASSQNPGQEQYF.

This chain's CDR3 is CASSSRGSAYGYTF. CDR3 coding DNA: TGTGCCAGCAGCTCCCGTGGGAGCGCTTATGGCTACACCTTC. V and J are TRBV7-2 and TRBJ1-2, with unresolved D. V was pared by 4 bases and J by 5 bases, with 14 bases between. The CDR3 totals 14 residues. CDR1 and CDR2 from the germline V gene are SGHTA and FQGNSA.

The chain uses TRBV3-1 (or the pseudogene TRBV3-2) and TRBJ1-4; D gene ambiguous. Germline CDR1 is LGHDT and CDR2 is YNNKEL (reference sequence). Trimming removed 6 bases from V and 7 bases from J, with 18 bases in between. The length of the CDR3 is 15 residues. The DNA of the CDR3 is TGTGCCAGCAGACATGGACCTGAAGGAGGTGAAAAACTGTTTTTT. The encoded protein is CASRHGPEGGEKLFF.

The chain is built from TRBV9 and TRBJ2-6; no definite D call. This CDR3 spans 16 amino acids. V was clipped by 0 bases and J by 0 bases, with 7 bases between them. Looked up from germline, CDR1 is SGDLS and CDR2 is YYNGEE. This CDR3 reads CASSVGSSSGANVLTF. DNA for the CDR3: TGTGCCAGCAGCGTAGGGTCCAGCTCTGGGGCCAACGTCCTGACTTTC.

The chain couples TRBV6-1 to TRBJ1-2; the D is unclear. The CDR3 length is 13 residues. The V gene lost 2 bases and the J gene lost 2 bases, with 6 bases spanning the gap. Germline loops: CDR1 MNHNS, CDR2 SASEGT. The CDR3, as DNA: TGTGCCAGCAGTGAATGGGTGAACTATGGCTACACCTTC. Its protein is CASSEWVNYGYTF.

The J gene is TRBJ1-1, the V gene TRBV29-1; 9 nucleotides agree with TRBD1. The CDR3 is 15 amino acids. Trimming at V came to 0 bases and at J to 0 bases, leaving 2 bases not matched to a gene. Germline values: CDR1 SQVTM, CDR2 ANQGSEA. CDR3 nucleotides: TGCAGCGTTGAAGAGGGACAGGGTCTGAACACTGAAGCTTTCTTT. Its protein product is CSVEEGQGLNTEAFF.

The chain employs TRBV5-4 and TRBJ1-3; D ambiguous. In germline, CDR1 is SGHNT, CDR2 YYREEE (reference sequence). This CDR3 is 15 amino acids long. Trimming removed 6 bases from V and 1 base from J, with 14 bases in between. In DNA, the CDR3 is TGTGCCAGCAAAAATTTCCCCGGGTCTGGAAACACCATATATTTT. This codes for CASKNFPGSGNTIYF.

Remarks on this clone: Other DNA sequences within the sample encode an identical CDR3. J is TRBJ2-3 and V is TRBV19; 9 nucleotides agree with TRBD1. CDR3 size: 17 residues. Germline lookup yields CDR1 LNHDA and CDR2 SQIVND (reference sequence). The V and J ends lost 2 bases and 0 bases, in that order; junction bases with no gene match: 6. The CDR3 loop is CASSIRGQGRSTDTQYF. For the CDR3, the DNA is TGTGCCAGTAGTATACGGGGACAGGGTAGAAGCACAGATACGCAGTATTTT.

V gene TRBV30 combines with J gene TRBJ2-7; TRBD1 aligns across 7 bases. V was pared by 1 base and J by 4 bases, with 4 bases of the junction left unmatched. The CDR3 is made up of 13 amino acids. The germline V gene has CDR1 GTSNPN and CDR2 SVGIG (reference sequence). In nucleotides, the CDR3 is TGTGCCTGGAGTGCCGGGACAGCTTACGAGCAGTACTTC. Its protein product is CAWSAGTAYEQYF.

The rearrangement uses TRBV6-5 and TRBJ1-4; D call uncertain. From germline, CDR1 is MNHEY and CDR2 SVGAGI. V lost 2 bases and J lost 7, with 14 bases in between. The CDR3 is 15 residues long. CDR3 nucleotide sequence: TGTGCCAGCAGTTACGGCCGACGGCTAAGTGAAAAACTGTTTTTT. Encoded protein: CASSYGRRLSEKLFF.

Written as DNA, the CDR3 is TGTGCCTGGAGTCTTACCGGGACAGGGGGCTCGCAGCCCCAGCATTTT. It yields the protein CAWSLTGTGGSQPQHF. The rearrangement uses TRBV30 and TRBJ1-5; 12 bases agree with TRBD1. The germline gives CDR1 GTSNPN, CDR2 SVGIG (reference sequence). Unmatched junction bases numbered 9, after V lost 2 bases and J lost 7 bases. The CDR3 has 16 amino acids.

For the CDR3, the DNA is TGTGCCAGCAGCTTAACGGCCATCACAGGGGCAGACGAGCAGTACTTC. This encodes CASSLTAITGADEQYF. J is TRBJ2-7 and V is TRBV7-3; TRBD1 aligns across 7 bases. J lost 5 bases, V lost 0 bases, and 10 bases had no gene match. The CDR3 runs 16 residues. In germline, CDR1 is SGHTA, CDR2 FQGTGA.

The chain couples TRBV6-5 to TRBJ2-2; D is unclear. This CDR3 has 14 amino acids. Germline CDR1 is MNHEY and CDR2 is SVGAGI. The V and J ends lost 6 bases and 4 bases respectively, with 12 bases between them. The chain's CDR3 is CASSLEGGTGELFF. For the CDR3, the DNA is TGTGCCAGCAGCCTCGAAGGCGGCACCGGGGAGCTGTTTTTT.

This clone was found a few times. Distinct nucleotide sequences in the sample also encode this CDR3. This chain joins TRBV3-1 (or the pseudogene TRBV3-2) and TRBJ2-1; the match to TRBD2 covers 13 bases. The junction had 7 bases not matched to a gene; V was cut back by 4 bases and J by 10 bases. Germline lookup yields CDR1 LGHDT and CDR2 YNNKEL (reference sequence). The CDR3 is made up of 15 amino acids. CDR3 sequence: CASSPTSGGAGEQFF. CDR3 in DNA: TGTGCCAGCAGCCCAACTAGCGGGGGGGCCGGGGAGCAGTTCTTC.